The present T cell receptor (beta chain) was sequenced within a study of blood T cell repertoires in COVID-19 (dated by TCRdb to between 2020 and 2021). General notes on the study: The collaborator samples originated in the United States, Italy and Spain and spanned the acute and convalescent phases of COVID-19. The material from the prospective study consisted of cDNA or gDNA derived from T cells, B-cell-depleted T cells, or PBMCs. Subjects who had been exposed to COVID-19, were actively infected with it, or had recovered from it provided the deeply sampled blood TCRbeta repertoires that made up the dataset. The repertoires were released in a freely available public database meant as a resource for research on the immune response to SARS-CoV-2. The samples were drawn from two sources: the first 160 participants of the ongoing ImmuneRACE study, and 950 to 1,500 subjects contributed by 6 global collaborators. The sample metadata nearly always contained a de-identified subject ID, COVID-19 status, age in years and sex. Where available, HLA class I and class II types were obtained from metadata supplied by the sample provider rather than from assay-based typing. The research as a whole found: Clinical and demographic metadata were provided uncurated, with the amount varying by source and participant.

On this clone itself: Its binding antigen is unknown. No quality values exist for individual bases; no much larger clone is one base distant.

The collaborating institutions used their own protocols to collect whole blood in K2EDTA tubes. For TCRbeta analysis, collaborators shipped samples in one of three forms: frozen whole blood, isolated PBMCs, or DNA extracted from either of those sample types. According to the germline V gene, CDR1 reads SGHVS and CDR2 reads FQNEAQ. The junction shows trimming of 0 bases on V and 6 bases on J, and the gene matches do not reach 7 bases of it. The CDR3, from cysteine to phenylalanine, totals 16 residues. The kept DNA is CDR3 alone, 48 bases in frame from the first base. TCRbeta CDR3 regions were amplified from genomic DNA by means of the immunoSEQ Assay, a bias-controlled multiplex PCR. In the paper's pipeline: Nucleated cell counts per sample were estimated from amplification of reference gene primers within the assay. Sequence reads were collapsed and filtered to measure the absolute abundance of every unique TCRbeta CDR3 rearrangement. For each sample, productive Simpson clonality was calculated as the square root of Simpson's diversity index across productive rearrangements. Sourced from immuneACCESS, this table was stored by TCRdb with only in-frame sequences that have V and J called. A share of the clones is absent; for the studies checked, an unresolved V gene accounts for under half, and the remainder has no known explanation. Clone size and the V and J calls come from that table; the DNA yielded D and trimming. The sample yields fewer than 200,000 clones; around 77% were counted once. The ten largest clones represent 2.5% to 3% of the sample.

Sequencing was performed on peripheral blood. The receptor was isolated from a man in his 70s with acute or convalescent COVID-19. This chain joins TRBV7-8 to TRBJ1-5; 8 bases in between match TRBD1. The nucleotide sequence is TGTGCCAGCAGCTTAGCCCGACAGGGGTTTGTTCAGCCCCAGCATTTT. Its protein is CASSLARQGFVQPQHF.